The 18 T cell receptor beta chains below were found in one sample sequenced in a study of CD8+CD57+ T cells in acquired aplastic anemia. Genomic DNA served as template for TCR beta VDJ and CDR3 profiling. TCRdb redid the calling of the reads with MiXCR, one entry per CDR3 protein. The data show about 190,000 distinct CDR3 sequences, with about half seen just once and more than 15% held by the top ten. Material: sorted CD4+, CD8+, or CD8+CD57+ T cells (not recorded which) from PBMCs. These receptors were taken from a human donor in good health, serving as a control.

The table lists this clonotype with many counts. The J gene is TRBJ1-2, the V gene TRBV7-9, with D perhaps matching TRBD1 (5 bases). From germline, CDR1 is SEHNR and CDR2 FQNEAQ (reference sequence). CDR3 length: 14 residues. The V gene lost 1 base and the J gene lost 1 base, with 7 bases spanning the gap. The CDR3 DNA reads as TGTGCCAGCAGCTTAGGACAGAGTAACTATGGCTACACCTTC. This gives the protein CASSLGQSNYGYTF.

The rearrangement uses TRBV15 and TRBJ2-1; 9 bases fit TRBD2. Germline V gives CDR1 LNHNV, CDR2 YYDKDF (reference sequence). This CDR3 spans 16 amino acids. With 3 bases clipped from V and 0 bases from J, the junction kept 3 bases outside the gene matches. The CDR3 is CATSRGSGGSYNEQFF. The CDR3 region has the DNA TGTGCCACCAGCAGGGGTAGCGGGGGCTCCTACAATGAGCAGTTCTTC. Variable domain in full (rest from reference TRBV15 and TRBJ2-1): DAMVIQNPRYQVTQFGKPVTLSCSQTLNHNVMYWYQQKSSQAPKLLFHYYDKDFNNEADTPDNFQSRRPNTSFCFLDIRSPGLGDTAMYLCATSRGSGGSYNEQFFGPGTRLTVL.

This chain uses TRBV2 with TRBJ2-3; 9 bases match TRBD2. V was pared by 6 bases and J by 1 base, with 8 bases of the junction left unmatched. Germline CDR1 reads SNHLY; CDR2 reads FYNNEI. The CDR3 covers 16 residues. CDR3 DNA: TGTGCCAGCAGCCTTGAGGTAGCGGGGGGCACAGATACGCAGTATTTT. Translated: CASSLEVAGGTDTQYF.

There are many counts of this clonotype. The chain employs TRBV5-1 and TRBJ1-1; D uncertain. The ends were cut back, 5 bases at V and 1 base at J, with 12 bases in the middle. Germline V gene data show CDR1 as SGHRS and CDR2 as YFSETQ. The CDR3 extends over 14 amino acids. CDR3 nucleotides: TGCGCCAGCAGTCCAGGCGCGGGGAACACTGAAGCTTTCTTT. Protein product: CASSPGAGNTEAFF.

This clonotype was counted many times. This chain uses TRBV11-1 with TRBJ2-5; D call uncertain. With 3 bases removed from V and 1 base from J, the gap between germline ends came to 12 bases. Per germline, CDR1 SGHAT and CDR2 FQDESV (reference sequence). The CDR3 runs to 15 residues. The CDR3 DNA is TGTGCCAGCAGCTTTTCTGAGGCCAGCCAAGAGACCCAGTACTTC. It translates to CASSFSEASQETQYF. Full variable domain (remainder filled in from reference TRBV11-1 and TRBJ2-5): EAEVAQSPRYKITEKSQAVAFWCDPISGHATLYWYRQILGQGPELLVQFQDESVVDDSQLPKDRFSAERLKGVDSTLKIQPAELGDSAMYLCASSFSEASQETQYFGPGTRLLVL.

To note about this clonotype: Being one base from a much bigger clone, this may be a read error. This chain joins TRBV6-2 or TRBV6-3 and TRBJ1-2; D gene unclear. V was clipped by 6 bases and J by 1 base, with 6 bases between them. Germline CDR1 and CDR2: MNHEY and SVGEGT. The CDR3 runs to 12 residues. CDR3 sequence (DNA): TGTGCCAGCAGACGAGATAACTATGGCTACACCTTC. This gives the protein CASRRDNYGYTF.

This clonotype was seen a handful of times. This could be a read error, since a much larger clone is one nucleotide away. Here the CDR3 reads CASSGSIQGTQYF. DNA of the CDR3: TGTGCCAGCAGTGGCAGTATTCAAGGGACCCAGTACTTC. The genes are TRBV28 and TRBJ2-5, with no clear D. The CDR3 consists of 13 residues. Germline lookup yields CDR1 MDHEN and CDR2 SYDVKM.

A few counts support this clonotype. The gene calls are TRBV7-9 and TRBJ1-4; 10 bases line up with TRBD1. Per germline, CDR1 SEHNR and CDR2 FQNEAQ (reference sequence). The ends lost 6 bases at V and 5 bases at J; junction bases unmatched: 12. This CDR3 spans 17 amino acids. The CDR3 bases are TGTGCCAGCAGTCCCCCCCCTGGACAGGGGGGAAATGAAAAACTGTTTTTT. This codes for CASSPPPGQGGNEKLFF. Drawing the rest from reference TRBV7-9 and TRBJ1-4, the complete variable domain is DTGVSQNPRHKITKRGQNVTFRCDPISEHNRLYWYRQTLGQGPEFLTYFQNEAQLEKSRLLSDRFSAERPKGSFSTLEIQRTEQGDSAMYLCASSPPPGQGGNEKLFFGSGTQLSVL.

The CDR3 region has the DNA TGTGCCAGCAGTATAAGAGGCCAGGACACTGAAGCTTTCTTT. It encodes CASSIRGQDTEAFF. V is TRBV9 and J is TRBJ1-1; no definite D call. This CDR3 has 14 amino acids. Germline CDR1 reads SGDLS; CDR2 reads YYNGEE. The germline V and J ends were trimmed by 5 bases and 3 bases, with 14 bases remaining between them.

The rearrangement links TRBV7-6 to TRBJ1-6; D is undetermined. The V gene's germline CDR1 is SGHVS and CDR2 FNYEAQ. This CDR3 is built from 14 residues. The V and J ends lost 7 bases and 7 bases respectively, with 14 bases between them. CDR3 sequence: CASNLDGDNSPLHF. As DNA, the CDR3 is TGTGCCAGCAACTTGGACGGTGACAATTCACCCCTCCACTTT.

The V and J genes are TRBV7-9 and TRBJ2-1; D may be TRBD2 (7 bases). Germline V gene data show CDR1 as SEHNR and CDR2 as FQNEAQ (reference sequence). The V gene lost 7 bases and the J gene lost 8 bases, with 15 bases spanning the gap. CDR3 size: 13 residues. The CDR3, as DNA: TGTGCCAGCATGTGGGGGGGGGCCGATGAGCAGTTCTTC. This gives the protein CASMWGGADEQFF.

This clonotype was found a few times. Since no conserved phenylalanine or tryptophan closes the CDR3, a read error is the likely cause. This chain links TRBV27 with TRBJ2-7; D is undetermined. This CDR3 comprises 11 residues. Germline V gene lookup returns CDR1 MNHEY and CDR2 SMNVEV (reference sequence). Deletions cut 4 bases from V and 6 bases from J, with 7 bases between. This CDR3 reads CASSSVSEQYL. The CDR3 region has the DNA TGTGCCAGCAGTTCCGTATCCGAGCAGTACCTC.

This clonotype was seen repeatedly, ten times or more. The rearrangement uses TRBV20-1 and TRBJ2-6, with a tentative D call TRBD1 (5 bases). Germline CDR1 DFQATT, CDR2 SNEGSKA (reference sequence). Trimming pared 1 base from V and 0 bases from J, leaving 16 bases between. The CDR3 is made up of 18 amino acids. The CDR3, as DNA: TGCAGTGCTAGAGGCGGCAGGGCTTTCCTCTCTGGGGCCAACGTCCTGACTTTC. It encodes CSARGGRAFLSGANVLTF.

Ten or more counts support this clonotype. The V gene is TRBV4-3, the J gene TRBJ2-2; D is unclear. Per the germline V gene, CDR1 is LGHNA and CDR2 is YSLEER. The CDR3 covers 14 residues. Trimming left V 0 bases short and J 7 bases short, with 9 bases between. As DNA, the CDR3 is TGCGCCAGCAGCCAAGACCGGGCGGTCGGGGAGCTGTTTTTT. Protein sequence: CASSQDRAVGELFF.

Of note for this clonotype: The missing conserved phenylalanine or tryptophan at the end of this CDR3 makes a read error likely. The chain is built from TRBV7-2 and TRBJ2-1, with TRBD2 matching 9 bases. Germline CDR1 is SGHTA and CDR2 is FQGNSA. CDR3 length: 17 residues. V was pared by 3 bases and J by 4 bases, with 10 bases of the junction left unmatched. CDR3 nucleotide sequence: TGTGCCAGCAGCTTTGAGAGCGGGAGGCCACGATACAATGAGCAGTTCCTC. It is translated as CASSFESGRPRYNEQFL.

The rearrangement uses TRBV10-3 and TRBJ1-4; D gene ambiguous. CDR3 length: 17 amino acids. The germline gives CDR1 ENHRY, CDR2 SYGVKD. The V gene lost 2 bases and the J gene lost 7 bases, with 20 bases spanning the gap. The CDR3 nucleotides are TGTGCCATCAGTGAGCCCCGCCCCGGAGGGTTAGGTGAAAAACTGTTTTTT. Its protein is CAISEPRPGGLGEKLFF.

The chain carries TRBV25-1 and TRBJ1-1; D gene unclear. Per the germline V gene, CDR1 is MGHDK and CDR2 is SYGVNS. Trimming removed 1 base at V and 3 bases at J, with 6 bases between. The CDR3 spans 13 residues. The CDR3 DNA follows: TGTGCCAGCAGTGAATTCGGGGACACTGAAGCTTTCTTT. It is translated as CASSEFGDTEAFF.

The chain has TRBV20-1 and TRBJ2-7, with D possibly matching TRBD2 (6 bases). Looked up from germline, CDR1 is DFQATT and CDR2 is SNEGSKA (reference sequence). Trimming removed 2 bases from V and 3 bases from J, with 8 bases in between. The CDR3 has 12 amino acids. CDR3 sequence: CSARMGGYEQYF. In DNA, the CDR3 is TGCAGTGCTAGAATGGGGGGCTACGAGCAGTACTTC.